The present entry profiles one T cell receptor beta chain with its context. This clone's antigen is unknown. No base qualities exist here, and no much larger clone lies one base off it. The treatment or condition label here, explained by the study, means: suppressive antiretroviral therapy. As a nonspecific positive control representing the CD4+ T cell repertoire, cells were stimulated with anti-CD3/anti-CD28 magnetic beads. Responding CD4+ T cells were sorted on the basis of upregulation of both CD40 ligand and CD69. Participants were HIV-1-infected adults who started suppressive ART during chronic infection. For at least 4 years, participants had undetectable plasma HIV-1 RNA, below 50 copies/mL. To be included, a participant needed positive CMV serology and a CD4+ T cell count above 400 cells/uL. Before stimulation, PBMCs were isolated using density centrifugation and then depleted of CD8+ T cells. CD8-depleted PBMCs were stimulated for over 15 hours with anti-CD28/CD49d costimulation, CD40-blocking antibody and enfuvirtide to prevent new infections. Sorting was done on either a Beckman Coulter MoFlo Legacy or an XDP sorter, and propidium iodide was used to exclude dead cells. Genomic DNA was extracted using the QIAamp DNA Mini Kit for samples with more than one million cells and using the Quick-DNA Microprep Kit for all other samples.

V lost 0 bases and J lost 0 bases; the stretch between them is 6 bases long. For CDR1 and CDR2, the germline V gene lists SGHRS and YFSETQ. The CDR3 has 14 amino acids, counting the end cysteine and phenylalanine. Just CDR3 DNA is preserved here, 42 bases in frame from base 1. The immunoSEQ hsTCRB assay version 4, run in survey mode, was used to sequence TCRbeta repertoires from genomic DNA. For TCRbeta sequencing, genomic DNA was diluted to about 9.1 ng/uL, and up to about 1 ug was used per sample. The published analysis was carried out like this. TCRbeta data were analyzed in ImmunoSeq Analyzer 3.0, with diversity computed on productive nucleotide rearrangements. Using the Immunarch R package, the improved Chao index served to estimate lower-bound TCR diversity and the Gini coefficient served to estimate clonality. When different nucleotide rearrangements encoded the same CDR3beta amino acid sequence, each rearrangement was treated as a distinct clonotype. TCRbeta sequences significantly enriched in antigen-responding cells relative to anti-CD3/anti-CD28-activated cells were identified by differential abundance analysis. GLIPH2 grouped TCRs by predicted peptide-MHC specificity, both within each participant and across combined participant data sets. The source is immuneACCESS, and TCRdb retained only in-frame sequences with V and J called. Part of the clones is not carried over; for the studies checked, unresolved V genes explain less than half of this, and the remainder is unexplained. D and trimming come from the DNA, and the V and J calls and clone size come from that table. The sample table contains under 45,000 clones; only one count was recorded for 80% to 90% of them. The ten biggest clones cover about 0.94% of the sample.

The data are from a study of persistence of HIV-infected CD4 T cells (dated by TCRdb to 2020 to 2022). Background on the whole study: Participants had been on suppressive ART for a median of about eight years. Peripheral blood samples of up to about 180 mL were taken at multiple time points, with the exception of a couple of participants who underwent leukapheresis at a single time point. Anti-CD3/anti-CD28 stimulation activated a higher proportion of cells, with a lower memory fraction, than antigen stimulation. The study isolated CMV- and HIV-1 Gag-responding CD4+ T cells from ART-treated individuals to examine antigen-driven clonal expansion of HIV-1-infected cells. TCRbeta sequencing assessed the clonality of all cells in each sorted population, while proviral sequencing assessed the clonality of infected cells. Cross-participant TCR cluster analysis included 8 or 9 participants for CMV and six or seven participants for Gag. The full study reports these points: Within the same sorted populations, how oligoclonal the TCRs were correlated with how oligoclonal the proviruses were. Significantly lower TCRbeta richness was observed in CMV- and Gag-responding cells than in anti-CD3/anti-CD28-responding cells, and higher oligoclonality was observed in CMV-responding cells than in CD3/CD28-stimulated and Gag-responding cells. Bulk TCR analyses could not be limited to the rare CMV-responding cells that actually contained HIV-1 proviruses. Only a small number of individuals took part in the study, and only a limited range of antigens was tested. Antigen-responding cells were enriched for degenerate expanded CDR3beta sequences, which suggests convergent selection of CD4+ responses to CMV and Gag.

The sample here was CD4+ T cells sorted from PBMCs after roughly 20-hour stimulation, taken from a patient who received antiretroviral therapy. Explained via the paper, the cell subset or site label denotes: CD40L+CD69+ CD4 T cells responding to anti-CD3/anti-CD28 beads, representing the overall repertoire. This sequence uses TRBV5-1 and TRBJ1-2, with the D gene call left open. This TCR came from an adult man with HIV who was CMV-seropositive. The CDR3 in this case is CASSLGSANYGYTF. The DNA sequence is given as TGCGCCAGCAGCTTGGGCAGCGCTAACTATGGCTACACCTTC.